The TCR beta chain under discussion was sequenced for a study of blood T cell repertoires in COVID-19. Study at large: Samples taken during acute and convalescent COVID-19 were collected in the United States, Italy and Spain. Nucleic acid was either cDNA or gDNA, and it came from T cells, B-cell-depleted T cells, or PBMCs.

As handled by the study authors: It was from reference gene primer amplification that nucleated cell counts were estimated. The table came from immunoSEQ multiplex PCR; TCRdb's copy has only in-frame clones and leaves some out. V and J calls and clone size are as listed in that table; D and trimming were resolved from the DNA. This table holds some 180,000 clones, 80% to 90% found once. Trimming shortened V by 1 base and J by 1 base, and 5 bases separated the two germline ends. CDR3 length: 15 residues. Germline V gene data show CDR1 as KGHSH and CDR2 as LQKENI. Sequenced material: peripheral blood. The TCR comes from a human donor in a cohort sampled during active COVID-19. The chain employs TRBV18 and TRBJ2-6; D is unclear. The CDR3 here is CASSPQRSGANVLTF. The DNA for the CDR3 is TGTGCCAGCTCACCACAGAGGTCTGGGGCCAACGTCCTGACTTTC.